The present TCR beta chain was sequenced within a study of blood T cell repertoires in COVID-19. For the study at large: T cells, B-cell-depleted T cells, or PBMCs provided the cDNA or gDNA that served as material.

After removal of 5 bases from V and 7 bases from J, the junction contained 6 bases not matched to a gene. The germline CDR1 and CDR2 sequences are SGHTA and FQGTGA. The CDR3 length is 14 residues. The repertoire was sequenced with immunoSEQ multiplex PCR; TCRdb's copy has only in-frame clones and lacks some. The data hold around 120,000 clones, with 90% observed a single time. The source of this sequence is a woman in her sixties with COVID-19, enrolled during active disease. The sequenced sample was peripheral blood. V usage is TRBV7-3 and J usage is TRBJ1-2, with TRBD1 identical over 11 bases. CDR3 bases: TGTGCCAGCAGCCGGGGACAGGGGGAAAGTGGCTACACCTTC. Translated: CASSRGQGESGYTF.